This entry describes one T cell receptor beta chain. Its antigen is still unknown. Base qualities are missing; no much larger clone stands one base away. V is pruned by 4 bases and J by 4 bases, leaving 3 bases of the junction without a gene match. The CDR3 goes from the cysteine to the phenylalanine over 14 residues. Just CDR3 DNA is preserved here, 42 bases in frame from base 1. For CDR1 and CDR2, the germline V gene lists MNHEY and SVGEGT. The data were obtained in a study of early T cells in non-severe SARS-CoV-2 infection (dated by TCRdb to about 2021). For the wider study: Because TCR sequencing relied on bulk RNA taken from unsorted whole blood, pairing of alpha and beta chains was not possible. Results the study describes overall, beyond this receptor: Matching against VDJdb was skewed toward anti-spike CD8 responses, likely underestimated virus-specific expansions, and missed private and CD4 specificities.

Libraries were constructed by 5' RACE. The data were produced on a NextSeq 500. The TCR library protocol attached unique molecular identifiers to individual cDNA molecules to correct for sequencing error and PCR bias. Both TCR alpha and beta chains were sequenced, and tight co-correlation was observed between alpha and beta sequence abundances in each sample. The study's processing was this. V gene, J gene and CDR3 annotation of TCR sequences was performed with Decombinator V4. Expanded TCRs were defined as changing significantly between any two time points under a Poisson model with p below 0.0001. TCR abundances were normalised to the total number of TCRs sequenced in each sample and reported as counts per million. TRAV1-2 paired with TRAJ12, TRAJ20 or TRAJ33 defined MAIT TCRs, while TRAV10 paired with TRAJ18 defined iNKT TCRs. VDJdb, accessed on 1 November 2021, was searched for TCRs annotated for CMV, EBV and SARS-CoV-2, and TCRs annotated for more than one antigen were excluded. The public sequencing data were trimmed at Q25 with fastp and processed into clonotypes with MiXCR by TCRdb, which kept only in-frame beta chains. Here each entry gathers all rows of one CDR3 protein and keeps the most common genes and DNA. The V and J calls come from TCRdb's annotation, not from the publication. In this sample the table shows under 85,000 distinct CDR3 sequences, about 14% of which occur a single time. 9.5% to 12% of the sample is in the top ten clones.

The study was a case-control design nested within a healthcare worker cohort in London, UK, with weekly nasopharyngeal swab PCR tests and blood sampling. Healthcare workers were recruited between 23 and 31 March 2020, during the week of the UK lockdown, and were followed weekly for up to roughly 16 weeks. The chain is made from TRBV6-2 or TRBV6-3 and TRBJ2-3, and TRBD1 matches 9 of the central bases. The clonotype comes from an adult who was a healthcare worker with PCR-confirmed SARS-CoV-2 infection or an uninfected control (not recorded which). The sequenced sample consisted of whole blood. The encoded CDR3 is CASSSGTGSDTQYF. In nucleotides, the sequence is TGTGCCAGCAGTTCCGGGACAGGGTCAGATACGCAGTATTTT.